This T cell receptor beta chain was sequenced for a study of response to subunit inactivated influenza vaccine. The study, taken as a whole, reports: Seasonal influenza vaccination, on each occasion, was suggested by the authors to recruit few new T cells.

As for this clonotype: Antigen unknown.

MiXCR, applied by TCRdb to the RT-PCR reads, yields one record per CDR3 protein. The sample includes over 800,000 distinct CDR3 sequences, roughly 20% seen only once; the top ten take around 9.6%. This CDR3 has 15 amino acids. The germline V and J ends were trimmed by 4 bases and 0 bases, with 12 bases remaining between them. The germline gives CDR1 MDHEN, CDR2 SYDVKM. This clonotype was obtained from a man in his fifties or sixties who received an inactivated influenza vaccine. The chain recombines TRBV28 with TRBJ1-1; D uncertain. Sequencing was performed on PBMCs from blood, taken 4 to 6 days after vaccination. This chain's CDR3 is CASSSGRRLNTEAFF. CDR3 in DNA: TGTGCCAGCAGTTCGGGTCGGCGGCTGAACACTGAAGCTTTCTTT.